These 21 T cell receptor beta chains came from one sample sequenced in a study of beta chain features in type 1 diabetes. Sequenced material consisted of expressed TCRB transcripts (all of the isolated RNA was reverse transcribed). Sequencing used immunoSEQ multiplex PCR; TCRdb keeps in-frame clones, though not all of them. The data hold 200,000 to 300,000 clones, with 12% to 15% observed a single time. Sequencing was performed on naive CD4+ T cells from blood. These receptors came from a woman aged 40-49 years in good health.

This chain uses TRBV4-1 with TRBJ1-3; a weak D match, TRBD1 (6 bases). The CDR3 has 15 residues. V was pared by 4 bases and J by 0 bases, with 10 bases between. Germline CDR1 and CDR2: MGHRA and YSYEKL. This chain's CDR3 is CASSPQGYSGNTIYF. The DNA of the CDR3 is TGCGCCAGCAGCCCACAGGGCTACTCTGGAAACACCATATATTTT.

V gene TRBV12-5 combines with J gene TRBJ2-1, with 9 bases matching TRBD1. V trimming: 6 bases; J trimming: 6 bases; junction bases outside the gene matches: 9. The length of the CDR3 is 15 residues. From germline, CDR1 is LGHNT and CDR2 FRNRAP. The CDR3: CASGLDRGVGNEQFF. The CDR3 nucleotides read TGTGCTAGTGGACTCGACAGGGGGGTAGGCAATGAGCAGTTCTTC.

The chain uses TRBV18 and TRBJ2-7; a weak D match, TRBD1 (6 bases). Germline V gene data show CDR1 as KGHSH and CDR2 as LQKENI. The germline V and J ends were trimmed by 2 bases and 2 bases, with 13 bases remaining between them. The CDR3 is 15 residues long. This chain's CDR3 is CASSPEVGAAYEQYF. DNA of the CDR3: TGTGCCAGCTCACCAGAGGTGGGGGCGGCCTACGAGCAGTACTTC.

V and J are TRBV7-9 and TRBJ2-3; TRBD1 might be the D (5 bases). V was pared by 5 bases and J by 0 bases, with 21 bases between. The CDR3 has 18 residues. From germline, CDR1 is SEHNR and CDR2 FQNEAQ (reference sequence). For the CDR3, the DNA is TGTGCCAGCAGCCGAGTAATAGGGGCCGCCACTAGCACAGATACGCAGTATTTT. Its translation is CASSRVIGAATSTDTQYF.

The rearrangement links TRBV13 to TRBJ1-6, with 9 bases lining up with TRBD1. This CDR3 spans 18 amino acids. V was pared by 5 bases and J by 6 bases, with 14 bases of the junction left unmatched. CDR1 PRHDT and CDR2 FYEKMQ come from the germline V gene (reference sequence). The CDR3 DNA follows: TGTGCCAGCAGCGATAGGACAGGGGTAAACCTATCTAATTCACCCCTCCACTTT. This sequence encodes CASSDRTGVNLSNSPLHF.

The V and J genes are TRBV7-2 and TRBJ2-7, with D uncertain. The V and J ends lost 2 bases and 9 bases respectively, with 11 bases between them. The CDR3 consists of 12 residues. In germline, CDR1 is SGHTA, CDR2 FQGNSA. The DNA of the CDR3 is TGTGCCAGCAGCTTACTGGGTTCGGGGCAGTACTTC. As protein: CASSLLGSGQYF.

In its sample, this clone was seen a few times. The V and J genes are TRBV18 and TRBJ1-5; 10 nucleotides match TRBD1. Germline V gene lookup returns CDR1 KGHSH and CDR2 LQKENI. CDR3 length: 17 residues. The V and J ends lost 0 bases and 6 bases, in that order; junction bases with no gene match: 8. The CDR3 DNA sequence: TGTGCCAGCTCACCACCCCTGGGACAGGGGATAGGTCAGCCCCAGCATTTT. Protein: CASSPPLGQGIGQPQHF.

In this sample, this clone turned up a few times. This chain links TRBV5-1 with TRBJ2-1, with 7 bases that match TRBD1. J lost 5 bases, V lost 3 bases, and 5 bases had no gene match. From germline, CDR1 is SGHRS and CDR2 YFSETQ. This CDR3 region has 14 residues. The CDR3 coding sequence is TGCGCCAGCAGCTCCCTGAGGGGGCACAATGAGCAGTTCTTC. Amino acids: CASSSLRGHNEQFF.

The chain joins TRBV29-1 to TRBJ2-2; 10 bases map to TRBD1. Germline V gene data show CDR1 as SQVTM and CDR2 as ANQGSEA. The trim removed 7 bases at V and 5 bases at J, leaving 7 bases unmatched. CDR3 size: 14 residues. CDR3 bases: TGCAGCGGTACCGGGACAGGGGTTACCGGGGAGCTGTTTTTT. It yields the protein CSGTGTGVTGELFF.

This clone has a handful of counts. The chain couples TRBV7-9 to TRBJ2-7, with D possibly matching TRBD1 (6 bases). V lost 5 bases to trimming and J lost 5 bases, with 13 bases between them. This CDR3 region has 13 residues. Germline loops: CDR1 SEHNR, CDR2 FQNEAQ (reference sequence). DNA of the CDR3: TGTGCCAGCAGCCGGGCAGGGGCTGACGAGCAGTACTTC. As protein: CASSRAGADEQYF.

The chain couples TRBV25-1 to TRBJ1-1; TRBD1 aligns across 8 bases. The CDR3 sequence is 14 residues long. The trim removed 3 bases at V and 3 bases at J, leaving 3 bases unmatched. The V gene's germline CDR1 is MGHDK and CDR2 SYGVNS. The CDR3 protein is CASSDATGDTEAFF. As DNA, the CDR3 is TGTGCCAGCAGTGACGCGACAGGGGACACTGAAGCTTTCTTT.

The V gene is TRBV19, the J gene TRBJ2-1; weak D call: TRBD1 (5 bases). Germline-derived CDR1 and CDR2 are LNHDA and SQIVND (reference sequence). V was clipped by 7 bases and J by 6 bases, with 16 bases between them. CDR3 length: 14 residues. CDR3 sequence: CASKPRQGPNEQFF. The DNA for the CDR3 is TGTGCCAGTAAGCCGCGCCAGGGTCCCAATGAGCAGTTCTTC.

This clone was counted between two and nine times. The chain is built from TRBV5-1 and TRBJ2-5; 12 nucleotides line up with TRBD1. Germline lookup yields CDR1 SGHRS and CDR2 YFSETQ. The CDR3 is made up of 15 amino acids. The trim removed 6 bases at V and 4 bases at J, leaving 7 bases unmatched. This chain's CDR3 is CASITGDRGPETQYF. Written as DNA, the CDR3 is TGCGCCAGCATCACCGGGGACAGGGGGCCAGAGACCCAGTACTTC.

CDR3 bases: TGTGCCAGCAGCTCCGTCCCGGGGGAAGAGACCCAGTACTTC. Protein product: CASSSVPGEETQYF. This sequence joins TRBV11-2 and TRBJ2-5, with D possibly matching TRBD2 (6 bases). The germline V and J ends were trimmed by 4 bases and 3 bases, with 12 bases remaining between them. This CDR3 has 14 residues. Germline V gives CDR1 SGHAT, CDR2 FQNNGV.

The CDR3 bases are TGCGCCAGCAGCTTGCCGGGATTCACAGATACGCAGTATTTT. Its translation is CASSLPGFTDTQYF. The chain recombines TRBV5-1 with TRBJ2-3; possibly TRBD2 for D (5 bases). The CDR3 spans 14 residues. V lost 1 base and J 2 bases, leaving 8 bases between the germline ends. From germline, CDR1 is SGHRS and CDR2 YFSETQ.

This clone has just a few counts. This chain links TRBV12-5 with TRBJ2-3; 10 bases line up with TRBD1. V lost 3 bases, J lost 4 bases, and 1 base stayed unmatched. CDR1 is LGHNT, CDR2 FRNRAP, per germline. The CDR3 length is 14 residues. The CDR3 DNA is TGTGCTAGTGGTTTTGGACAGGGGGCAGATACGCAGTATTTT. As protein: CASGFGQGADTQYF.

V gene TRBV4-3 combines with J gene TRBJ2-3; 9 bases map to TRBD2. The junction had 3 bases not matched to a gene; V was cut back by 4 bases and J by 4 bases. Germline V gives CDR1 LGHNA, CDR2 YSLEER. CDR3 size: 14 residues. For the CDR3, the DNA is TGCGCCAGCAGCCTCAGGACTAGCGCAGATACGCAGTATTTT. This encodes CASSLRTSADTQYF.

This clone was counted between two and nine times. This chain links TRBV2 with TRBJ2-5, with TRBD2 matching over 7 bases. In germline, CDR1 is SNHLY, CDR2 FYNNEI. J lost 3 bases, V lost 4 bases, and 11 bases had no gene match. This CDR3 region has 16 residues. The CDR3 bases are TGTGCCAGCAGTGTAGGACTAGTACTGGGCGAAGAGACCCAGTACTTC. Encoded protein: CASSVGLVLGEETQYF.

This clone was counted a few times. The rearrangement links TRBV7-9 to TRBJ2-3; D is perhaps TRBD1 (5 bases). V lost 7 bases and J lost 6, with 14 bases in between. The V gene's germline CDR1 is SEHNR and CDR2 FQNEAQ (reference sequence). CDR3 length: 13 residues. CDR3 DNA sequence: TGTGCCAGCATCAGCGCCCACAGGGATACGCAGTATTTT. Its translation is CASISAHRDTQYF.

This clone was seen a handful of times. V is TRBV28 and J is TRBJ1-4; D is undetermined. The CDR3 is 14 amino acids. Trimming stripped 3 bases from V and 4 bases from J, with 9 bases between. CDR1 is MDHEN, CDR2 SYDVKM, per germline. This CDR3 is CASSFGGFNEKLFF. The CDR3 DNA follows: TGTGCCAGCAGTTTCGGCGGTTTTAATGAAAAACTGTTTTTT.

V and J are TRBV29-1 and TRBJ2-7, with TRBD1 matching 12 bases. The CDR3 spans 13 residues. V lost 7 bases to trimming and J lost 7 bases; unmatched junction nucleotides: 8. CDR1 SQVTM and CDR2 ANQGSEA come from the germline V gene. The CDR3 is CSAGTGGRGEQYF. As DNA, the CDR3 is TGCAGCGCAGGGACAGGGGGCAGAGGGGAGCAGTACTTC.